The next 30 T cell receptor beta chains were all read from a single sample in a study of TIL therapy for anti-PD-1-resistant metastatic lung cancer. The immunoSEQ assay was v3. Profiled with immunoSEQ multiplex PCR; TCRdb holds only in-frame clones, not every one. The profile shows 50,000 to 70,000 clones, about 81% of them singletons. Time point defined: pre-treatment sample, taken before nivolumab and TIL therapy. The sample consisted of blood, taken at baseline. The receptors were gathered from a person between 25 and 80 years old with non-small cell lung cancer.

In DNA, the CDR3 is TGTGCCAGCAGCCATTTTGGACAGCGGGAGACCCAGTACTTC. This codes for CASSHFGQRETQYF. The chain is built from TRBV3-1 (or the pseudogene TRBV3-2) and TRBJ2-5; perhaps TRBD1 as D (6 bases). This CDR3 contains 14 residues. V dropped 3 bases and J dropped 5 bases, with 13 bases sitting between them. CDR1 is LGHDT, CDR2 YNNKEL, per germline (reference sequence).

J is TRBJ2-3 and V is TRBV24-1, with a weak D call TRBD1 (6 bases). The V gene lost 3 bases and the J gene lost 5 bases, with 8 bases spanning the gap. The length of the CDR3 is 13 residues. CDR1 is KGHDR and CDR2 is SFDVKD in the germline V gene. The CDR3 region has the DNA TGTGCCACCAGTGATGGGACATTAGATACGCAGTATTTT. This codes for CATSDGTLDTQYF.

CDR3 amino acids: CASRRAETQYF. CDR3 nucleotides: TGTGCCAGTAGGAGGGCCGAGACCCAGTACTTC. The rearrangement joins TRBV19 to TRBJ2-5; D possibly corresponds to TRBD2 (5 bases). The germline V gene has CDR1 LNHDA and CDR2 SQIVND (reference sequence). Deletions cut 6 bases from V and 5 bases from J, with 7 bases between. The CDR3 loop spans 11 amino acids.

The chain combines TRBV7-9 with TRBJ1-3; a weak D match, TRBD1 (5 bases). The V gene lost 0 bases and the J gene lost 2 bases, with 14 bases spanning the gap. Germline V CDR1 and CDR2: SEHNR, FQNEAQ (reference sequence). The CDR3 is made up of 17 amino acids. CDR3 sequence reads: CASSLARWGNPGNTIYF. The CDR3 DNA follows: TGTGCCAGCAGCTTAGCCCGTTGGGGGAACCCTGGAAACACCATATATTTT.

The rearrangement joins TRBV24-1 to TRBJ2-4; TRBD1 aligns across 7 bases. V lost 5 bases, J lost 3 bases, and 3 bases stayed unmatched. CDR3 length equals 14 residues. CDR1 and CDR2 (germline): KGHDR, SFDVKD. The CDR3 nucleotides are TGTGCCACCAGTGGGTCAGGGGGCAAAAACATTCAGTACTTC. Translation: CATSGSGGKNIQYF.

The rearrangement links TRBV5-1 to TRBJ2-2; TRBD1 matches at 10 bases. The CDR3 is made up of 15 amino acids. CDR1 is SGHRS, CDR2 YFSETQ, per germline. The V gene end was trimmed by 3 bases and the J gene end by 9 bases; junction bases not matched to a gene: 8. The CDR3 nucleotides read TGCGCCAGCAGCTCCGAGCTGACAGGGGGCCGGGAGCTGTTTTTT. Its protein is CASSSELTGGRELFF. Drawing the rest from reference TRBV5-1 and TRBJ2-2, the complete variable domain is KAGVTQTPRYLIKTRGQQVTLSCSPISGHRSVSWYQQTPGQGLQFLFEYFSETQRNKGNFPGRFSGRQFSNSRSEMNVSTLELGDSALYLCASSSELTGGRELFFGEGSRLTVL.

This clone was seen a single time. V usage is TRBV24-1 and J usage is TRBJ2-7, with 8 bases fitting TRBD1. The CDR3 is 13 residues long. V was clipped by 5 bases and J by 7 bases; unmatched bases: 6. CDR1 and CDR2 (germline): KGHDR, SFDVKD. CDR3 loop: CATSGDRGEEQYF. The CDR3 DNA is TGTGCCACCAGTGGTGACAGGGGCGAGGAGCAGTACTTC.

This sequence joins TRBV2 and TRBJ1-4; 8 bases agree with TRBD1. Germline assignment: CDR1 SNHLY and CDR2 FYNNEI. Trimming at V came to 3 bases and at J to 8 bases, leaving 5 bases not matched to a gene. The length of the CDR3 is 14 residues. The DNA for the CDR3 is TGTGCCAGCAGTGATAGGACAGGGAGGGAAAAACTGTTTTTT. This translates into CASSDRTGREKLFF.

The chain links TRBV12-3 or TRBV12-4 to TRBJ2-7; TRBD1 matches 8 bases. CDR3 length equals 13 residues. V shed 5 bases, J shed 6 bases, and the junction held 6 bases outside the gene matches. CDR3 protein: CASSGQGRSEQYF. The CDR3 nucleotides read TGTGCCAGCAGTGGACAGGGTCGTAGCGAGCAGTACTTC.

The V gene is TRBV5-5, the J gene TRBJ2-7; 8 nucleotides align to TRBD1. The germline gives CDR1 SGHKS, CDR2 YYEKEE (reference sequence). The CDR3 length is 15 residues. V shed 0 bases, J shed 2 bases, and the junction held 4 bases outside the gene matches. CDR3 sequence reads: CASSLEDRETYEQYF. The DNA of the CDR3 is TGTGCCAGCAGCTTGGAGGACAGGGAGACCTACGAGCAGTACTTC.

The J gene is TRBJ2-3, the V gene TRBV19; TRBD1 is a possible D gene (5 bases). The CDR3 is 16 amino acids. Trimming took 2 bases from V and 4 from J, leaving 16 bases between them. CDR1 is LNHDA and CDR2 is SQIVND in the germline V gene (reference sequence). CDR3 amino acids: CASSIQGNWQSDTQYF. The CDR3 DNA is TGTGCCAGTAGTATACAGGGCAACTGGCAGTCAGATACGCAGTATTTT.

This clone was picked up one time. This chain uses TRBV9 with TRBJ1-2; tentative D call: TRBD1 (5 bases). The CDR3 contains 12 residues. Germline V CDR1 and CDR2: SGDLS, YYNGEE. The V gene lost 2 bases and the J gene lost 8 bases, with 10 bases spanning the gap. The CDR3 nucleotides read TGTGCCAGCAGCGTCCATCGGGGGGGCTACACCTTC. It is translated as CASSVHRGGYTF. The whole variable domain, remainder taken from reference TRBV9 and TRBJ1-2, is DSGVTQTPKHLITATGQRVTLRCSPRSGDLSVYWYQQSLDQGLQFLIQYYNGEERAKGNILERFSAQQFPDLHSELNLSSLELGDSALYFCASSVHRGGYTFGSGTRLTVV.

V and J are TRBV6-2 or TRBV6-3 and TRBJ1-5; D call uncertain. The CDR3 is 13 amino acids. V gave up 0 bases and J gave up 7 bases, with 7 bases separating them. Germline V gene lookup returns CDR1 MNHEY and CDR2 SVGEGT. CDR3 amino acids: CASSYSGVQPQHF. In DNA, the CDR3 is TGTGCCAGCAGTTACTCGGGAGTACAGCCCCAGCATTTT.

The chain combines TRBV28 with TRBJ1-5; D gene ambiguous. CDR1 and CDR2 from the germline V gene are MDHEN and SYDVKM. The CDR3 is made up of 13 amino acids. V dropped 3 bases and J dropped 4 bases, with 7 bases sitting between them. The CDR3 DNA reads TGTGCCAGCAGTTTCGTGGGGAATCAGCCCCAGCATTTT. As protein: CASSFVGNQPQHF.

This chain connects TRBV7-2 to TRBJ1-1; D not resolved. V was cut by 5 bases and J by 8 bases, with 9 bases left in between. This CDR3 has 11 residues. Germline assignment: CDR1 SGHTA and CDR2 FQGNSA. The chain's CDR3 is CASSRPGEAFF. The CDR3 DNA reads as TGTGCCAGCAGCAGACCCGGGGAAGCTTTCTTT.

J is TRBJ1-1 and V is TRBV7-6, with TRBD1 identical over 9 bases. The germline V gene encodes CDR1 SGHVS and CDR2 FNYEAQ. CDR3 length: 14 amino acids. Germline trimming cut 5 bases from V and 4 bases from J; bases unmatched to any gene: 5. The CDR3 loop reads CASSPGTGSTEAFF. CDR3 DNA sequence: TGTGCCAGCAGCCCCGGGACAGGGAGCACTGAAGCTTTCTTT.

The chain links TRBV7-3 to TRBJ2-1; TRBD1 is a possible D gene (5 bases). The CDR3 runs to 14 residues. Trimming pared 2 bases from V and 7 bases from J, leaving 12 bases between. In germline, CDR1 is SGHTA, CDR2 FQGTGA. The DNA for the CDR3 is TGTGCCAGCAGCTTATCCGGACAAATAAATGAGCAGTTCTTC. This encodes CASSLSGQINEQFF.

Written as DNA, the CDR3 is TGCGCCAGCAGCTTGCAGGGGCAGGCTGGAAACACCATATATTTT. As protein: CASSLQGQAGNTIYF. This rearrangement joins TRBV5-1 to TRBJ1-3; the D gene is possibly TRBD1 (6 bases). CDR1 and CDR2 (germline): SGHRS, YFSETQ. This CDR3 is built from 15 residues. V gave up 1 base and J gave up 2 bases, with 10 bases separating them.

In its sample, this clone was seen a few times. V gene TRBV2 combines with J gene TRBJ2-1; a weak D match, TRBD2 (5 bases). V was cut by 8 bases and J by 8 bases, with 19 bases left in between. Germline lookup yields CDR1 SNHLY and CDR2 FYNNEI. The CDR3 runs 14 residues. CDR3: CASGGLLMADEQFF. The CDR3 coding sequence is TGTGCCAGCGGCGGACTTTTGATGGCGGATGAGCAGTTCTTC.

The chain is built from TRBV2 and TRBJ1-1, with a possible D match to TRBD1 (6 bases). The CDR3 has 15 amino acids. The germline V gene encodes CDR1 SNHLY and CDR2 FYNNEI. V lost 7 bases and J 0 bases, leaving 15 bases between the germline ends. The CDR3 coding sequence is TGTGCCAGCATCTTGAGGGGGGGTGTGAACACTGAAGCTTTCTTT. Its translation is CASILRGGVNTEAFF.

This clone showed up just once. This sequence joins TRBV11-2 and TRBJ2-7; 7 bases are shared with TRBD1. The V segment lost 5 bases and the J segment 2 bases; nucleotides outside the gene matches: 9. Germline CDR1 reads SGHAT; CDR2 reads FQNNGV. This CDR3 is 15 amino acids long. The CDR3 coding sequence is TGTGCCAGCAGCCCAAGACAGGGCCGCACCTACGAGCAGTACTTC. It encodes CASSPRQGRTYEQYF.

The CDR3 here is CASSPQAVREQYF. CDR3 sequence (DNA): TGTGCCAGCAGCCCCCAGGCTGTTCGCGAGCAGTACTTC. The J gene is TRBJ2-7, the V gene TRBV3-1 (or the pseudogene TRBV3-2); D remains ambiguous. The V end was cut by 4 bases, the J end by 6 bases, with 13 bases between. CDR3 length: 13 amino acids. CDR1 is LGHDT, CDR2 YNNKEL, per germline (reference sequence).

This clone was seen only once. As DNA, the CDR3 is TGTGCCAGCAGCCACGGGACAGTTCAAGATAATGAAAAACTGTTTTTT. It yields the protein CASSHGTVQDNEKLFF. The chain recombines TRBV27 with TRBJ1-4; 7 bases line up with TRBD1. Germline V gene sequence: CDR1 MNHEY, CDR2 SMNVEV (reference sequence). J lost 4 bases, V lost 6 bases, and 11 bases had no gene match. The CDR3 loop spans 16 amino acids.

This clone was found a few times. The rearrangement uses TRBV11-2 and TRBJ1-1; TRBD1 matches 7 bases. Germline loops: CDR1 SGHAT, CDR2 FQNNGV. CDR3 size: 13 residues. The V and J ends lost 6 bases and 5 bases, in that order; junction bases with no gene match: 6. The CDR3 sequence: CASSTGVRTEAFF. CDR3 nucleotide sequence: TGTGCCAGCAGTACAGGGGTGAGGACTGAAGCTTTCTTT.

This sequence joins TRBV6-2 or TRBV6-3 and TRBJ2-7, with D possibly matching TRBD2 (6 bases). CDR3 length: 16 residues. Germline loops: CDR1 MNHEY, CDR2 SVGEGT. V was clipped by 4 bases and J by 5 bases, with 21 bases between them. In nucleotides, the CDR3 is TGTGCCAGCAGTTCCGCTCGTGGGAGCGGGCGAAACGAGCAGTACTTC. Residues: CASSSARGSGRNEQYF.

The chain joins TRBV30 to TRBJ2-7; no definite D call. CDR1 GTSNPN and CDR2 SVGIG come from the germline V gene (reference sequence). The CDR3 contains 14 residues. V was clipped by 3 bases and J by 2 bases, with 14 bases between them. The CDR3 coding sequence is TGTGCCTGGAGCCCCAGGTTAATAACCTACGAGCAGTACTTC. Amino acid sequence: CAWSPRLITYEQYF.

This chain connects TRBV6-1 to TRBJ2-7; D perhaps matches TRBD1 (6 bases). Germline lookup yields CDR1 MNHNS and CDR2 SASEGT. The CDR3 length is 15 residues. Trimming took off 3 bases at V and 1 base at J, with 13 bases between the two ends. DNA of the CDR3: TGTGCCAGCAGTGACAGGGGTCGAAATTCCTACGAGCAGTACTTC. Protein: CASSDRGRNSYEQYF.

The chain uses TRBV6-1 and TRBJ1-5; TRBD1 matches at 7 bases. With V trimmed by 5 bases and J by 3 bases, 1 base remained unmatched. Germline CDR1 reads MNHNS; CDR2 reads SASEGT. CDR3 size: 13 residues. The CDR3, as DNA: TGTGCCAGCAGTACAGGGGTCAATCAGCCCCAGCATTTT. It translates to CASSTGVNQPQHF.

This clone came up a few times. The chain's CDR3 is CASSPGAGAYEQYF. The CDR3 coding sequence is TGTGCCAGCAGCCCCGGCGCAGGGGCCTACGAGCAGTACTTC. This sequence joins TRBV3-1 (or the pseudogene TRBV3-2) and TRBJ2-7; a possible D gene is TRBD1 (6 bases). The CDR3 loop spans 14 amino acids. Germline V gene sequence: CDR1 LGHDT, CDR2 YNNKEL (reference sequence). V lost 4 bases and J 2 bases, leaving 12 bases between the germline ends.

V and J are TRBV19 and TRBJ1-4, with TRBD1 matching 7 bases. Germline CDR1 and CDR2: LNHDA and SQIVND (reference sequence). This CDR3 spans 15 amino acids. V shed 5 bases, J shed 7 bases, and the junction held 10 bases outside the gene matches. DNA for the CDR3: TGTGCCAGTAGTGGCCGACAGGGTTATTCTGAAAAACTGTTTTTT. Translated, it gives CASSGRQGYSEKLFF.